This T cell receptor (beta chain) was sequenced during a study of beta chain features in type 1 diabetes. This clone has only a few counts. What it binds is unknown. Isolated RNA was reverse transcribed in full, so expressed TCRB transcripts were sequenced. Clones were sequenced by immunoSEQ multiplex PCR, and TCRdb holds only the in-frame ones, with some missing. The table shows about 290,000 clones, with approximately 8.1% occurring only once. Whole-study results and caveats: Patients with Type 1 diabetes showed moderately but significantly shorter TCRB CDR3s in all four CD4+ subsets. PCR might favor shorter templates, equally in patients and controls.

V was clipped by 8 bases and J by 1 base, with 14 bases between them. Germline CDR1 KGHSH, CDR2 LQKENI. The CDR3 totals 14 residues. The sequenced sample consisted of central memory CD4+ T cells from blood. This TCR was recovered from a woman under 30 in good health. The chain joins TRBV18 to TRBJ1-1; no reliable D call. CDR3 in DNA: TGTGCCAGCAGCCAATCCACTGGGAACACTGAAGCTTTCTTT. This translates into CASSQSTGNTEAFF.